This entry features one TCR beta chain sequence. The entry originates in a study of beta chain features in type 1 diabetes. Whole-study context: The examined sorted cells totaled 85 million to 120 million across samples.

Averaging approximately 110 mL, one heparinised blood draw came from each individual donor. Purity exceeded 95% in all sorted populations. Between the trimmed V and J ends, which lost 10 bases and 2 bases, there was a span of 19 bases. Germline V gives CDR1 ENHRY, CDR2 SYGVKD. The CDR3 is 15 residues long. Every bit of the isolated RNA underwent reverse transcription, so sequencing read expressed TCRB transcripts. Measured with immunoSEQ multiplex PCR; TCRdb has only the in-frame clones, and not every one. The table records 250,000 or so clones, 55% to 70% of them present only once. The origin of this receptor is a man aged 25-45 years in good health. The sequencing sample was made of naive CD4+ T cells from blood. The chain carries TRBV10-3 and TRBJ2-3, with D possibly matching TRBD1 (6 bases). In DNA form, the CDR3 reads TGTGCCACCCGACCCTGGCGGACAGACACAGATACGCAGTATTTT. Encoded protein: CATRPWRTDTDTQYF.